A single sample gave rise to the 21 T cell receptor beta chains below, sequenced in a study of blood T cell repertoires in COVID-19. Clones were read by immunoSEQ multiplex PCR, and TCRdb kept only the in-frame ones, dropping some. The sample lists 250,000 to 300,000 clones, more than 75% occurring once. Material: PBMCs or T cells enriched from blood (not recorded which). The receptors originated from a woman between 50 and 59 years old who had been exposed to COVID-19.

The V call is TRBV29-1, the J call TRBJ2-4, with 10 bases fitting TRBD1. The germline CDR1 and CDR2 sequences are SQVTM and ANQGSEA. V was pared by 4 bases and J by 6 bases, with 3 bases of the junction left unmatched. The CDR3 extends over 13 amino acids. The CDR3 sequence: CSVVWDRGNIQYF. The CDR3 DNA is TGCAGCGTTGTTTGGGACAGGGGAAACATTCAGTACTTC.

This clone was observed once. The rearrangement links TRBV30 to TRBJ2-7; D remains ambiguous. Germline V gene data show CDR1 as GTSNPN and CDR2 as SVGIG (reference sequence). V was trimmed by 0 bases and J by 0 bases, leaving 15 bases between them. The CDR3 loop spans 16 amino acids. This CDR3 reads CAWSVPARWVSYEQYF. CDR3 DNA sequence: TGTGCCTGGAGTGTACCGGCTAGGTGGGTCTCCTACGAGCAGTACTTC.

As DNA, the CDR3 is TGTGCCAGCAGTTTGTTTGCGGGGGGGCCTAATGAGCAGTTCTTC. Its protein product is CASSLFAGGPNEQFF. The chain carries TRBV6-5 and TRBJ2-1; 9 bases fit TRBD2. The CDR3 length is 15 residues. V lost 4 bases, J lost 7 bases, and 8 bases stayed unmatched. CDR1 is MNHEY, CDR2 SVGAGI, per germline.

The CDR3 here is CASLLNTEAFF. The DNA of the CDR3 is TGTGCCAGCCTCCTGAACACTGAAGCTTTCTTT. The chain combines TRBV12-3 or TRBV12-4 with TRBJ1-1; D unclear. V lost 8 bases to trimming and J lost 0 bases, with 4 bases between them. The length of the CDR3 is 11 residues.

The chain employs TRBV3-1 (or the pseudogene TRBV3-2) and TRBJ2-2, with TRBD1 matching over 7 bases. The CDR3 spans 16 residues. V was pared by 6 bases and J by 1 base, with 8 bases of the junction left unmatched. The germline CDR1 and CDR2 sequences are LGHDT and YNNKEL (reference sequence). CDR3 loop: CASSCDRVGNTGELFF. Written as DNA, the CDR3 is TGTGCCAGCAGTTGCGACAGGGTCGGGAACACCGGGGAGCTGTTTTTT.

This sequence joins TRBV6-2 or TRBV6-3 and TRBJ1-4; D is possibly TRBD1 (6 bases). V shed 4 bases and J shed 4 bases, with 10 bases lying between them. Germline CDR1 MNHEY, CDR2 SVGEGT. The CDR3 extends over 14 amino acids. In nucleotides, the CDR3 is TGTGCCAGCAGTTCCGGACAGTATAATGAAAAACTGTTTTTT. This sequence encodes CASSSGQYNEKLFF.

This rearrangement joins TRBV4-3 to TRBJ2-5, with 7 positions matching TRBD2. The CDR3 covers 14 residues. Trimming removed 0 bases from V and 6 bases from J; junction bases left unmatched: 4. Germline V gene data show CDR1 as LGHNA and CDR2 as YSLEER. CDR3 amino acids: CASSQDRRGKTQYF. The CDR3 coding sequence is TGCGCCAGCAGCCAAGATAGGCGGGGGAAGACCCAGTACTTC.

V gene TRBV7-2 combines with J gene TRBJ2-3; 10 bases agree with TRBD2. Trimming took 2 bases from V and 7 from J; bases not matched to a gene: 3. This CDR3 has 14 residues. CDR1 is SGHTA and CDR2 is FQGNSA in the germline V gene. This CDR3 is CASSLRTSGNTQYF. For the CDR3, the DNA is TGTGCCAGCAGCTTAAGGACTAGCGGAAATACGCAGTATTTT.

The chain couples TRBV19 to TRBJ1-5; 7 bases agree with TRBD1. Germline CDR1 reads LNHDA; CDR2 reads SQIVND (reference sequence). CDR3 length: 17 amino acids. The trim removed 1 base at V and 6 bases at J, leaving 12 bases unmatched. This CDR3 reads CASSIGLDRRRSQPQHF. CDR3 in DNA: TGTGCCAGTAGTATAGGATTGGACAGGCGGAGGAGTCAGCCCCAGCATTTT.

This clone was recorded once. CDR3 sequence: CASSLYRGLAFF. CDR3 DNA: TGTGCCAGCAGTTTGTACAGGGGGTTGGCTTTCTTT. The chain combines TRBV28 with TRBJ1-1; 8 bases are shared with TRBD1. Per germline, CDR1 MDHEN and CDR2 SYDVKM. This CDR3 has 12 residues. The junction had 5 bases not matched to a gene; V was cut back by 3 bases and J by 11 bases.

V usage is TRBV15 and J usage is TRBJ1-2, with 9 bases identical to TRBD1. CDR3 length: 16 residues. Germline V gene data show CDR1 as LNHNV and CDR2 as YYDKDF (reference sequence). The trim removed 5 bases at V and 7 bases at J, leaving 14 bases unmatched. The CDR3 loop is CATSRRLTGQGGGYTF. The CDR3 coding sequence is TGTGCCACCAGCCGTCGCCTGACGGGACAGGGAGGTGGCTACACCTTC.

This clone has a handful of counts. This chain uses TRBV27 with TRBJ1-6; tentatively, D is TRBD1 (5 bases). Between the trimmed V and J ends, which lost 0 bases and 8 bases, there was a span of 8 bases. The CDR3 length is 14 residues. Per germline, CDR1 MNHEY and CDR2 SMNVEV (reference sequence). This CDR3 is CASSLSPGDSPLHF. The CDR3 DNA reads TGTGCCAGCAGTTTATCGCCGGGGGATTCACCCCTCCACTTT.

The rearrangement links TRBV4-2 to TRBJ1-2; D remains unclear. Per the germline V gene, CDR1 is LGHNA and CDR2 is YNFKEQ. The V and J ends lost 0 bases and 8 bases respectively, with 13 bases between them. The CDR3 sequence is 14 residues long. The CDR3 here is CASSQDLKNGGYTF. The CDR3 nucleotides are TGTGCCAGCAGCCAAGATCTAAAGAACGGGGGCTACACCTTC.

This rearrangement joins TRBV5-4 to TRBJ2-7; 12 positions agree with TRBD2. Unmatched junction bases numbered 5, after V lost 1 base and J lost 3 bases. CDR3 length: 16 amino acids. The germline V gene has CDR1 SGHNT and CDR2 YYREEE (reference sequence). The CDR3 DNA reads TGTGCCAGCAGCTTGACTAGCGGGGGGATAATCTACGAGCAGTACTTC. Encoded protein: CASSLTSGGIIYEQYF.

This rearrangement joins TRBV19 to TRBJ2-1; D is ambiguous. The CDR3 length is 15 residues. The germline V gene encodes CDR1 LNHDA and CDR2 SQIVND (reference sequence). The V end was cut by 5 bases, the J end by 4 bases, with 15 bases between. The CDR3 loop is CASSPTVRNYNEQFF. Written as DNA, the CDR3 is TGTGCCAGTAGTCCAACAGTTCGAAATTACAATGAGCAGTTCTTC.

The chain has TRBV18 and TRBJ1-1; D might be TRBD1 (5 bases). The germline gives CDR1 KGHSH, CDR2 LQKENI. This CDR3 region has 14 residues. Trimming took 4 bases from V and 4 from J, leaving 13 bases between them. The CDR3 sequence: CASSLGGTGTEAFF. The CDR3 region has the DNA TGTGCCAGCTCACTCGGGGGAACGGGCACTGAAGCTTTCTTT. Drawing the rest from reference TRBV18 and TRBJ1-1, the complete variable domain is NAGVMQNPRHLVRRRGQEARLRCSPMKGHSHVYWYRQLPEEGLKFMVYLQKENIIDESGMPKERFSAEFPKEGPSILRIQQVVRGDSAAYFCASSLGGTGTEAFFGQGTRLTVV.

This chain uses TRBV15 with TRBJ2-7; 11 bases map to TRBD1. The V segment lost 1 base and the J segment 9 bases; nucleotides outside the gene matches: 14. Germline CDR1 reads LNHNV; CDR2 reads YYDKDF (reference sequence). This CDR3 is built from 17 residues. The CDR3 DNA follows: TGTGCCACCAGCAGAGCCACCGGGACAGGGGGGAATTTGAGGCAGTACTTC. Protein product: CATSRATGTGGNLRQYF.

This chain connects TRBV2 to TRBJ2-7; D may be TRBD1 (5 bases). Trimming cost V 3 bases and J 9 bases, with 18 bases left between them. This CDR3 contains 14 residues. CDR1 and CDR2 from the germline V gene are SNHLY and FYNNEI. The CDR3, as DNA: TGTGCCAGCAGTGAGCTTCAGGGAATGGGTCGGCAGTACTTC. It translates to CASSELQGMGRQYF.

This clone has a handful of counts. This chain links TRBV7-2 with TRBJ2-5; 7 bases match TRBD2. The J segment lost 2 bases and the V segment lost 1 base, leaving 4 bases of the junction unmatched. CDR1 SGHTA and CDR2 FQGNSA come from the germline V gene. The length of the CDR3 is 15 residues. The CDR3 reads CASSLEWGGQETQYF. CDR3 coding DNA: TGTGCCAGCAGCTTAGAATGGGGGGGGCAAGAGACCCAGTACTTC.

The V call is TRBV10-3, the J call TRBJ1-4; D gene uncertain. The V gene lost 2 bases and the J gene lost 4 bases, with 5 bases spanning the gap. Germline CDR1 and CDR2: ENHRY and SYGVKD. The CDR3 runs to 13 residues. The CDR3 sequence is CAISEGHNEKLFF. CDR3 bases: TGTGCCATCAGTGAGGGCCATAATGAAAAACTGTTTTTT.

V usage is TRBV30 and J usage is TRBJ2-2; TRBD1 agrees at 11 bases. J gave up 8 bases and V 4 bases, and 9 bases lay outside the gene matches. The germline gives CDR1 GTSNPN, CDR2 SVGIG (reference sequence). CDR3 length equals 15 residues. CDR3 sequence: CAWKRTGGARGELFF. The CDR3 DNA is TGTGCCTGGAAGAGGACAGGGGGCGCCCGGGGGGAGCTGTTTTTT.